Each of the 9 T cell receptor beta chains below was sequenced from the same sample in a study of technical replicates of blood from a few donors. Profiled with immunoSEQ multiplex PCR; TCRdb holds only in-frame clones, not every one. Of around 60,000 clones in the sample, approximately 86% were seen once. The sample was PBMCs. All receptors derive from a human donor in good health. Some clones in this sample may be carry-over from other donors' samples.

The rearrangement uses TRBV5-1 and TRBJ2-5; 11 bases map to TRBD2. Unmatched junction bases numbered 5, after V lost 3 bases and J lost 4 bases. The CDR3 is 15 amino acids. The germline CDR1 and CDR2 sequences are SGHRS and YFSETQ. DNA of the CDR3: TGCGCCAGCAGCTCCGGGACTAGCGGTTTAGAGACCCAGTACTTC. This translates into CASSSGTSGLETQYF.

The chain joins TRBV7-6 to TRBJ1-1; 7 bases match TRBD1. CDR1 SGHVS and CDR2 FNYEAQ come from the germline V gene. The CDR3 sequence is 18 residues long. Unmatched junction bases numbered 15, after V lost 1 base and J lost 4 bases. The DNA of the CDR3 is TGTGCCAGCAGCTTAGTCGGACAGGCGATACCTTCCTTCACTGAAGCTTTCTTT. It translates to CASSLVGQAIPSFTEAFF. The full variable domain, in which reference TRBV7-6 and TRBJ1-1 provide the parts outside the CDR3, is GAGVSQSPRYKVTKRGQDVALRCDPISGHVSLYWYRQALGQGPEFLTYFNYEAQQDKSGLPNDRFSAERPEGSISTLTIQRTEQRDSAMYRCASSLVGQAIPSFTEAFFGQGTRLTVV.

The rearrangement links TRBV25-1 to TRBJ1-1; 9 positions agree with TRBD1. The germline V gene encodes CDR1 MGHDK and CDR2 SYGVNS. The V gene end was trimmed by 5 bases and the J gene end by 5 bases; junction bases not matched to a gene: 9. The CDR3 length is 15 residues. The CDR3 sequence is CASSYPGQGRTEAFF. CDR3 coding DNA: TGTGCCAGCAGTTATCCGGGACAGGGAAGGACTGAAGCTTTCTTT.

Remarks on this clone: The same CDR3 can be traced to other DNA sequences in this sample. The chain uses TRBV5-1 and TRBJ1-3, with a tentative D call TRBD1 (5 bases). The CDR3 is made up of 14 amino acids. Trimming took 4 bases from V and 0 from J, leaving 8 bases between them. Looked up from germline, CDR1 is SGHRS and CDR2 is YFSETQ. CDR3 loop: CASSGASSGNTIYF. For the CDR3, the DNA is TGCGCCAGCAGCGGGGCTTCCTCTGGAAACACCATATATTTT.

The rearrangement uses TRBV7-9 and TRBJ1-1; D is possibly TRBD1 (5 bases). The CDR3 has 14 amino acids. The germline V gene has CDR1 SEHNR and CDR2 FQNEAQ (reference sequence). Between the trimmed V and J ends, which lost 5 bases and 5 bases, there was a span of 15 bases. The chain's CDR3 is CASSESNGGTEAFF. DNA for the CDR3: TGTGCCAGCAGCGAATCAAACGGGGGGACTGAAGCTTTCTTT. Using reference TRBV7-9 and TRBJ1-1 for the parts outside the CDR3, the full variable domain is DTGVSQNPRHKITKRGQNVTFRCDPISEHNRLYWYRQTLGQGPEFLTYFQNEAQLEKSRLLSDRFSAERPKGSFSTLEIQRTEQGDSAMYLCASSESNGGTEAFFGQGTRLTVV.

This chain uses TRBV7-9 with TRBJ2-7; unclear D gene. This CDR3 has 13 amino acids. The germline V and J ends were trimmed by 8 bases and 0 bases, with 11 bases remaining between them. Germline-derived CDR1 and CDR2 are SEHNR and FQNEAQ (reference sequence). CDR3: CASAMGLSYEQYF. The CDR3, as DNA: TGTGCCAGCGCGATGGGCCTCTCCTACGAGCAGTACTTC.

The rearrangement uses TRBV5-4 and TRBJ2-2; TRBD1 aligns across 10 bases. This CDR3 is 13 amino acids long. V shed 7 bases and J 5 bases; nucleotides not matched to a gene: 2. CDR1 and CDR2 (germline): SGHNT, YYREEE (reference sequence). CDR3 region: CASWTGGTGELFF. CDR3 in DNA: TGTGCCAGCTGGACAGGGGGAACCGGGGAGCTGTTTTTT.

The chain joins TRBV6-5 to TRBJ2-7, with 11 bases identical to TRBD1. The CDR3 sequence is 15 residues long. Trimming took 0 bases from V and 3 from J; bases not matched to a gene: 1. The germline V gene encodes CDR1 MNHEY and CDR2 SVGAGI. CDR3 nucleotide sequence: TGTGCCAGCAGTTACTCCGGGACAGGGGGCTACGAGCAGTACTTC. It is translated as CASSYSGTGGYEQYF.

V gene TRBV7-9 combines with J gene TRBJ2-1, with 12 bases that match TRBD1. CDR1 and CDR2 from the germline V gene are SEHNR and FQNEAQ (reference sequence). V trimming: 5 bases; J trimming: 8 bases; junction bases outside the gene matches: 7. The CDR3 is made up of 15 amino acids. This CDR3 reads CASSPRGTGGHEQFF. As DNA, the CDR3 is TGTGCCAGCAGCCCTCGTGGGACAGGGGGCCATGAGCAGTTCTTC. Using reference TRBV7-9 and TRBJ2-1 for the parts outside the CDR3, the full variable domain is DTGVSQNPRHKITKRGQNVTFRCDPISEHNRLYWYRQTLGQGPEFLTYFQNEAQLEKSRLLSDRFSAERPKGSFSTLEIQRTEQGDSAMYLCASSPRGTGGHEQFFGPGTRLTVL.